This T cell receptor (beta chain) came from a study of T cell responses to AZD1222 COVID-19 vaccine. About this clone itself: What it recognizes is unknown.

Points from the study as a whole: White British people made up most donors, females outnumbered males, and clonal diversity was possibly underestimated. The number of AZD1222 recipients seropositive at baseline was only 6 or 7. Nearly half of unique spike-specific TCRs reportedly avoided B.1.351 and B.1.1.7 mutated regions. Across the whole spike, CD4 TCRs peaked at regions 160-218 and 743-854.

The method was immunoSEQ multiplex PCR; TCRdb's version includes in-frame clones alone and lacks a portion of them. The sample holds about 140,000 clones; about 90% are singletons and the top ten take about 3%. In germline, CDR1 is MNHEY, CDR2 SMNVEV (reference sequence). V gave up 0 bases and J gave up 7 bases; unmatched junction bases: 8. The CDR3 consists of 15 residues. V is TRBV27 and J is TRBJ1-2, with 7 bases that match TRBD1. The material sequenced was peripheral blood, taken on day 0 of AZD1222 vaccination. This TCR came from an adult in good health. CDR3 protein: CASSLSNRGFGGYTF. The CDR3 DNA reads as TGTGCCAGCAGTTTATCAAACAGGGGTTTCGGTGGCTACACCTTC.